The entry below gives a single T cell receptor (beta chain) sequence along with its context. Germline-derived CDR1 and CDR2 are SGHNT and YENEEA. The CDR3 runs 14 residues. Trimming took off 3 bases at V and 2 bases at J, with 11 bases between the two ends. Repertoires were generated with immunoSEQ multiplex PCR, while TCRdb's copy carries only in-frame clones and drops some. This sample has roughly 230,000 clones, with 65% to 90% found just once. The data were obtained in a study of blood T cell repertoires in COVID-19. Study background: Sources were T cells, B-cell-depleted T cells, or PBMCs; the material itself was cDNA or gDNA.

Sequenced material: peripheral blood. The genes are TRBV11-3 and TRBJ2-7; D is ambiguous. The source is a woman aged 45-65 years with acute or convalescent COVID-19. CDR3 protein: CASSFSSATYEQYF. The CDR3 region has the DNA TGTGCCAGCAGCTTCTCCAGTGCCACCTACGAGCAGTACTTC.